The clone carrying this T cell receptor beta chain has just one count. Antigen: not known. The sample comes from a study of cytomegalovirus exposure and HLA in healthy donors. About the study: Earlier, 150 million to 200 million T cells were analyzed, and fewer than 120 million unique TCR beta sequences were found among them. Regarding the study as a whole: Common viral pathogens (according to a later analysis) appeared linked to several of the most significant clusters. Most likely, a cluster of highly shared sequence variants arose as a sequencing artifact. A later analysis linked a missense variant in DCLRE1C to the trimming of TCR beta V and J genes.

The length of the CDR3 is 17 residues. Germline values: CDR1 SGDLS, CDR2 YYNGEE. V lost 3 bases to trimming and J lost 5 bases; unmatched junction nucleotides: 6. Primers for the PCR totalled 60 Vbeta and 13 Jbeta. TCRdb's copy holds only in-frame clones and misses some; the assay was immunoSEQ multiplex PCR. The data show fewer than 90,000 clones, with around 79% seen just once and roughly 15% held by the top ten. The receptor was derived from a woman between 35 and 50 years old in good health and CMV-seropositive. V is TRBV9 and J is TRBJ2-1; 15 bases agree with TRBD2. Sequencing was done on a sample of PBMCs. DNA of the CDR3: TGTGCCAGCAGCGCCGGACTAGCGGGAGGGCCGAACAATGAGCAGTTCTTC. Amino acids: CASSAGLAGGPNNEQFF.